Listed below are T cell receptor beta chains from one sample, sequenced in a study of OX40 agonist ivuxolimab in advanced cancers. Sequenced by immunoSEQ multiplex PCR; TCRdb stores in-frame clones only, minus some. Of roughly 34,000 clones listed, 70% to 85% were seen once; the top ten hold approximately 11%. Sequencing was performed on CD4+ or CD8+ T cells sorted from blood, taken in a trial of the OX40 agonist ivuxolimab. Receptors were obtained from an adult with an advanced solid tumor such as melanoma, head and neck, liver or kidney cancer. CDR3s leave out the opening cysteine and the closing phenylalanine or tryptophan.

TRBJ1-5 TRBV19 ASSINGNQPQH
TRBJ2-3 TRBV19 ASATGVGSDTQY
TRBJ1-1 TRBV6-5 ASTPGQTPATEAF
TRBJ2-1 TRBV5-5 ASSWVANEQF
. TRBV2 ASSGLGLAPYEQY
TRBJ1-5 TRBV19 ASNAQGDSNQPQH
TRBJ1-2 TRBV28 ASSLIDSDYGYT
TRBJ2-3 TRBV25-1 ATLQSPTDTQY
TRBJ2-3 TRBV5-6 ASSPGLAGTDTQY
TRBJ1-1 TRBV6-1 ASRLLQGGEAF
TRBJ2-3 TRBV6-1 ASKRGLGTDTQY
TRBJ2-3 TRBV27 ASSLSLAGVKGHTQY
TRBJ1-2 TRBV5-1 ASSLVGRGGYT
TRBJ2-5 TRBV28 ASSRPRAQY
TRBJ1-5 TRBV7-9 ASSPTRTGGIQPQH
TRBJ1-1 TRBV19 ASSFMTGNTEAF
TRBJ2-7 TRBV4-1 ASSQGGAYEQY
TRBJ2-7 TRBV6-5 ATETGYEQY
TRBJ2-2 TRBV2 ASRATSGGTGELF
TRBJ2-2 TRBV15 ATSSGGHGELF
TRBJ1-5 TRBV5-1 ASSLGTEGNQPQH
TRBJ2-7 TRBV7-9 ASSPGGIEQY
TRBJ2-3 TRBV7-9 ASSLRAGTDTQY
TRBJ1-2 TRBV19 ASSIRSGPTYGYT
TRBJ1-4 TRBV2 ASSAQAGEKLF
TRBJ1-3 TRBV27 ASSATGYSGNTIY
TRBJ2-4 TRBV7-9 ASSPNHRDGKNIQY
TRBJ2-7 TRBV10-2 ASSEYSEDYEQY